These 3 T cell receptor beta chains were all obtained from the same sample, sequenced in a study of T cells expressing NK-cell markers. TCRdb re-analyzed the 5' RACE reads; it lists each CDR3 protein once, without DNA. Its listing shows some 500,000 distinct CDR3 sequences. The source material was blood T cells: a sorted CD56 or NKG2C T cell subset, CD4+ or CD8+ T cells, or bulk PBMC T cells (not recorded which). Every receptor here comes from a woman aged 50 to 65 in good health.

V and J are TRBV5-5 and TRBJ2-1; as DNA is missing, the TRBD2 call by TCRdb cannot be tested. CDR1 SGHKS and CDR2 YYEKEE come from the germline V gene (reference sequence). The CDR3 extends over 16 amino acids. The CDR3 sequence: CASSLDGSRTFNEQFF.

This rearrangement joins TRBV6-6 to TRBJ1-1. This CDR3 region has 12 residues. The germline V gene has CDR1 MNHNY and CDR2 SVGAGI (reference sequence). CDR3 sequence: CASSWANTEAFF.

This chain connects TRBV20-1 to TRBJ2-1; with no DNA, the TCRdb D assignment of TRBD2 cannot be verified. The CDR3 runs to 16 residues. From germline, CDR1 is DFQATT and CDR2 SNEGSKA (reference sequence). The CDR3 sequence is CSARDPRGMSYNEQFF.